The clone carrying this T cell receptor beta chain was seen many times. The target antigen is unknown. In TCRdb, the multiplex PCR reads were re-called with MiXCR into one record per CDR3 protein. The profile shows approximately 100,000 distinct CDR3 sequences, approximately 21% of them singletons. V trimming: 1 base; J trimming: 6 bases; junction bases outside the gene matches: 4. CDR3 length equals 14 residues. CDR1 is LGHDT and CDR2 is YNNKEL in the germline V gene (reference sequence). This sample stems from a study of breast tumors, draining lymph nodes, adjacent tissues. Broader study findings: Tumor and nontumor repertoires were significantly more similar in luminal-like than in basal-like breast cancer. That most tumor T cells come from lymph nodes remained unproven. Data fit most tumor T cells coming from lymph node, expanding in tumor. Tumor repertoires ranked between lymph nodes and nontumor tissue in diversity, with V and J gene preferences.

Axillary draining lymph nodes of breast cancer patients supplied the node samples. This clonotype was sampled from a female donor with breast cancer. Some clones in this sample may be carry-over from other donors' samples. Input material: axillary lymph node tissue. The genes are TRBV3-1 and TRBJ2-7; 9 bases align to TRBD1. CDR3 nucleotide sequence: TGTGCCAGCAGCCAAGGACAGGGGGTCGGCGAGCAGTACTTC. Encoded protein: CASSQGQGVGEQYF.